This T cell receptor beta chain was profiled in a study of shared clonotypes between healthy human individuals. Per the authors' pipeline: Filtering of immunoSEQ junctional sequences could not match full-length read filtering. Using immunoSEQ multiplex PCR, the repertoire was profiled, and TCRdb retains in-frame clones only, with some absent. The DNA was the basis for D and trimming; V, J and clone size are from that table. The sample contains over a million clones, roughly 74% of which appear only once. This CDR3 has 14 amino acids. Trimming left V 1 base short and J 8 bases short, with 14 bases between. From germline, CDR1 is SGHTA and CDR2 FQGNSA.

The TCR sequence derives from a man aged 18 to 30 in good health. Some clones in this sample may be carry-over from other donors' samples. Material: memory CD4+ T cells from PBMCs. Sample subset: CD45RA-negative fraction. V is TRBV7-2 and J is TRBJ1-2; D is undetermined. The CDR3 DNA is TGTGCCAGCAGCTTAGACGGCGGGGTCCGGGGCTACACCTTC. This translates into CASSLDGGVRGYTF.